This T cell receptor beta chain is from a study of naive and memory T cell subsets. Study findings and constraints: Findings for naive and memory subsets could not be checked against ground truth. Especially in CD8 cells, naive repertoires contained a few larger clonotypes, possibly CD45RA-re-expressing memory cells. From naive to CM, EM and EMRA, diversity decreased and Gini increased.

Both TRBC1 and TRBC2 were covered by a beta constant-region primer of two equimolar oligonucleotides. Nested alpha and beta constant-region primers with the SP2 primer drove four PCR rounds on ligated cDNA. TCRdb re-called the UMI-ligation and nested PCR reads with MiXCR, one entry per CDR3 protein. The sample lists over 110,000 distinct CDR3 sequences; approximately 20% were seen once. On this clonotype: Its antigen is unknown.

Unmatched junction bases numbered 8, after V lost 6 bases and J lost 5 bases. Germline V gene lookup returns CDR1 SGHVS and CDR2 FNYEAQ. CDR3 length: 15 amino acids. The chain has TRBV7-6 and TRBJ2-1; 9 positions match TRBD2. Specimen: naive CD8+ T cells from blood. This sequence was found in a human donor in good health. The CDR3 region has the DNA TGTGCCAGCAGTGAATTTGGCGGGAGGGACAATGAGCAGTTCTTC. This sequence encodes CASSEFGGRDNEQFF. The variable domain in full, completed from reference TRBV7-6 and TRBJ2-1, reads GAGVSQSPRYKVTKRGQDVALRCDPISGHVSLYWYRQALGQGPEFLTYFNYEAQQDKSGLPNDRFSAERPEGSISTLTIQRTEQRDSAMYRCASSEFGGRDNEQFFGPGTRLTVL.